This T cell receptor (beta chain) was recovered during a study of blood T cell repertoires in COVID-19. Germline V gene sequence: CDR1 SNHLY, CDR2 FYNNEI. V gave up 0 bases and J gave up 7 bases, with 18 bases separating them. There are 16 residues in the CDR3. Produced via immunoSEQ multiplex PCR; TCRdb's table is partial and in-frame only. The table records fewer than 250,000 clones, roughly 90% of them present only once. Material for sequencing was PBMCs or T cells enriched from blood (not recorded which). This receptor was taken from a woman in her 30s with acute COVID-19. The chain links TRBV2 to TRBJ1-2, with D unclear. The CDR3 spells CASSEATPGGLSGYTF. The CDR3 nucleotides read TGTGCCAGCAGTGAAGCGACTCCGGGAGGGTTGAGTGGCTACACCTTC.